These 29 T cell receptor beta chains share one sample of origin, sequenced in a study of T cells after yellow fever vaccination. TCRdb itself ran the 5' RACE reads through MiXCR, one entry per CDR3 protein. The table includes 110,000 to 150,000 distinct CDR3 sequences, around 6.3% detected once. Sequencing used CD4+ T cells sorted from PBMCs, obtained 10 days after the yellow fever booster vaccination. Source of these receptors: a man aged 25-40 years who received the YFV17D yellow fever vaccine.

This clonotype occurred many times. The chain is built from TRBV7-2 and TRBJ2-2, with 8 bases matching TRBD2. The germline V gene has CDR1 SGHTA and CDR2 FQGNSA. The CDR3 loop spans 16 amino acids. V lost 2 bases and J lost 5; bases outside the gene matches: 7. CDR3 in amino acids: CASSLFAGGGTGELFF. DNA for the CDR3: TGTGCCAGCAGCTTATTCGCGGGAGGAGGGACCGGGGAGCTGTTTTTT.

This clonotype was picked up many times. CDR3 DNA: TGTGCCAGCAGCTCAGGACCATCCGGGACCCAGTACTTC. Amino acids: CASSSGPSGTQYF. The J gene is TRBJ2-5, the V gene TRBV7-2; D ambiguous. The CDR3 runs 13 residues. Germline V lookup: CDR1 SGHTA, CDR2 FQGNSA. Trimming cost V 4 bases and J 7 bases, with 13 bases left between them.

In its sample, this clonotype was seen a few times. The chain couples TRBV12-5 to TRBJ1-2; unclear D gene. V was trimmed by 0 bases and J by 4 bases, leaving 12 bases between them. CDR1 and CDR2 from the germline V gene are LGHNT and FRNRAP. This CDR3 has 15 residues. The CDR3 region is CASGLVSGGIYGYTF. Written as DNA, the CDR3 is TGTGCTAGTGGTTTGGTATCGGGAGGGATCTATGGCTACACCTTC.

This clonotype was observed a few times. The gene calls are TRBV11-2 and TRBJ2-7; perhaps TRBD2 as D (5 bases). CDR1 and CDR2 (germline): SGHAT, FQNNGV. The V and J ends lost 0 bases and 3 bases respectively, with 18 bases between them. The CDR3 consists of 17 residues. CDR3: CASSLEYRGLANYEQYF. CDR3 nucleotide sequence: TGTGCCAGCAGCTTAGAGTATCGTGGCCTAGCTAACTACGAGCAGTACTTC.

The genes are TRBV6-6 and TRBJ1-6; no clear D. The CDR3 has 13 residues. CDR1 is MNHNY, CDR2 SVGAGI, per germline (reference sequence). V dropped 0 bases and J dropped 10 bases, with 7 bases sitting between them. CDR3 DNA sequence: TGTGCCAGCAGTTACTCAACGGGCTCACCCCTCCACTTT. Protein: CASSYSTGSPLHF.

This clonotype was counted at least ten times. V and J are TRBV6-2 or TRBV6-3 and TRBJ2-1; D might be TRBD2 (6 bases). Germline CDR1 reads MNHEY; CDR2 reads SVGEGT. Trimming took 0 bases from V and 2 from J, leaving 8 bases between them. This CDR3 contains 15 residues. CDR3 sequence (DNA): TGTGCCAGCAGTTACTCGGGCGGGACCTACAATGAGCAGTTCTTC. Its translation: CASSYSGGTYNEQFF.

This chain links TRBV5-4 with TRBJ2-3, with 10 nucleotides matching TRBD2. The CDR3 covers 16 residues. Germline values: CDR1 SGHNT, CDR2 YYREEE (reference sequence). Germline trimming cut 0 bases from V and 4 bases from J; bases unmatched to any gene: 5. The CDR3 spells CASSLGALAGADTQYF. The CDR3 DNA is TGTGCCAGCAGCTTGGGGGCGCTAGCGGGAGCAGATACGCAGTATTTT.

At least ten counts were recorded for this clonotype. V and J are TRBV7-3 and TRBJ1-1; maybe TRBD1 (5 bases). This CDR3 region has 15 residues. The V gene's germline CDR1 is SGHTA and CDR2 FQGTGA. With 0 bases removed from V and 3 bases from J, the gap between germline ends came to 11 bases. The CDR3 loop is CASSLTAGQYTEAFF. For the CDR3, the DNA is TGTGCCAGCAGCTTAACGGCGGGGCAGTACACTGAAGCTTTCTTT. The variable domain in full, completed from reference TRBV7-3 and TRBJ1-1, reads GAGVSQTPSNKVTEKGKYVELRCDPISGHTALYWYRQSLGQGPEFLIYFQGTGAADDSGLPNDRFFAVRPEGSVSTLKIQRTERGDSAVYLCASSLTAGQYTEAFFGQGTRLTVV.

Comment on this clonotype: A much larger clone differs by one base, so this may be a read error. The CDR3 DNA is TGCGCCAGCAAGGGACAGAATGCTGAAGCTTTCTTT. It translates to CASKGQNAEAFF. The chain links TRBV4-1 to TRBJ1-1; 7 bases are a match to TRBD1. Germline V gene data show CDR1 as MGHRA and CDR2 as YSYEKL. The V gene end was trimmed by 7 bases and the J gene end by 6 bases; junction bases not matched to a gene: 5. The CDR3 runs 12 residues.

There are many counts of this clonotype. The rearrangement links TRBV2 to TRBJ2-5; TRBD2 aligns across 13 bases. This CDR3 has 14 residues. V dropped 8 bases and J dropped 5; count of bases not matched to a gene: 5. The germline CDR1 and CDR2 sequences are SNHLY and FYNNEI. The DNA for the CDR3 is TGTGCCAGCGGCCGGACTAGCGGGAGTGAGACCCAGTACTTC. It translates to CASGRTSGSETQYF.

This clonotype was recorded many times. Written as DNA, the CDR3 is TGCAGCGCCCTGGGACAGATCAACACTGAAGCTTTCTTT. Its protein is CSALGQINTEAFF. V is TRBV29-1 and J is TRBJ1-1; 7 nucleotides line up with TRBD1. The V and J ends lost 7 bases and 2 bases, in that order; junction bases with no gene match: 7. Germline-derived CDR1 and CDR2 are SQVTM and ANQGSEA. The CDR3 spans 13 residues.

At least ten counts were recorded for this clonotype. The V and J genes are TRBV12-3 or TRBV12-4 and TRBJ2-1; D possibly corresponds to TRBD2 (6 bases). V was pared by 3 bases and J by 7 bases, with 16 bases between. The CDR3 consists of 15 residues. The CDR3 DNA reads as TGTGCCAGCAGTTTTGGAGGGGCCCCGGGAAATGAGCAGTTCTTC. Protein product: CASSFGGAPGNEQFF.

The table lists this clonotype with many counts. The chain has TRBV5-1 and TRBJ2-7, with unresolved D. CDR1 SGHRS and CDR2 YFSETQ come from the germline V gene. Trimming removed 6 bases from V and 0 bases from J, with 4 bases in between. This CDR3 region has 11 residues. The CDR3, as DNA: TGCGCCAGCACGAGCTCCTACGAGCAGTACTTC. Translating gives CASTSSYEQYF.

This clonotype was counted ten times or more. For the CDR3, the DNA is TGTGCCAGCAGCTTTGGTCGGGGCGGCACAGATACGCAGTATTTT. This gives the protein CASSFGRGGTDTQYF. This chain joins TRBV11-3 and TRBJ2-3; D tentatively fits TRBD1 or TRBD2 (5 bases each). This CDR3 is 15 amino acids long. From germline, CDR1 is SGHNT and CDR2 YENEEA. Trimming removed 3 bases from V and 1 base from J, with 11 bases in between.

This clonotype was counted many times. The chain uses TRBV5-6 and TRBJ2-1; 10 bases agree with TRBD2. Germline CDR1 reads SGHDT; CDR2 reads YYEEEE. With 1 base clipped from V and 0 bases from J, the junction kept 7 bases outside the gene matches. This CDR3 is built from 18 residues. The CDR3 region has the DNA TGTGCCAGCAGCTTGAGGCTAGCGGGGGTCAGCTCCTACAATGAGCAGTTCTTC. Protein: CASSLRLAGVSSYNEQFF.

This clonotype was observed at least ten times. This rearrangement joins TRBV20-1 to TRBJ2-7; TRBD1 aligns across 9 bases. V trimming: 3 bases; J trimming: 0 bases; junction bases outside the gene matches: 3. The germline V gene encodes CDR1 DFQATT and CDR2 SNEGSKA (reference sequence). CDR3 length: 14 residues. CDR3 sequence (DNA): TGCAGTGCTAGTCCGACAGGGGGCTCCTACGAGCAGTACTTC. It codes for CSASPTGGSYEQYF.

The table lists this clonotype with a few counts. J is TRBJ2-7 and V is TRBV6-5; D not resolved. The V end lost 1 base, the J end lost 2 bases, and 12 bases lay between the germline ends. CDR1 MNHEY and CDR2 SVGAGI come from the germline V gene. The CDR3 runs to 15 residues. The CDR3 loop reads CASSYLGGTTYEQYF. The CDR3 DNA follows: TGTGCCAGCAGTTACTTGGGCGGTACAACCTACGAGCAGTACTTC.

This clonotype came up many times. This sequence joins TRBV7-2 and TRBJ2-7; 9 nucleotides agree with TRBD1. There are 15 residues in the CDR3. Germline V CDR1 and CDR2: SGHTA, FQGNSA. V was pared by 3 bases and J by 1 base, with 4 bases of the junction left unmatched. CDR3 DNA: TGTGCCAGCAGCTTGGGGACAGGGCATTCCTACGAGCAGTACTTC. It yields the protein CASSLGTGHSYEQYF.

The sample holds many counts of this clonotype. The chain couples TRBV28 to TRBJ2-3; 8 nucleotides agree with TRBD1. The V segment lost 7 bases and the J segment 2 bases; nucleotides outside the gene matches: 8. The CDR3 is made up of 15 amino acids. Germline CDR1 reads MDHEN; CDR2 reads SYDVKM. CDR3 sequence (DNA): TGTGCCAGCACCTCCGGACAGGGCTACACAGATACGCAGTATTTT. Amino acids: CASTSGQGYTDTQYF.

At least ten counts were recorded for this clonotype. The rearrangement joins TRBV3-1 to TRBJ1-3; D call uncertain. Trimming stripped 2 bases from V and 4 bases from J, with 12 bases between. Germline CDR1 reads LGHDT; CDR2 reads YNNKEL (reference sequence). This CDR3 spans 15 amino acids. CDR3 sequence reads: CASSQTPSLGNTIYF. In DNA form, the CDR3 reads TGTGCCAGCAGCCAAACCCCCTCGCTCGGAAACACCATATATTTT.

This clonotype was counted ten times or more. This chain joins TRBV11-2 and TRBJ2-2; 9 positions match TRBD2. This CDR3 is built from 18 residues. V shed 4 bases and J 3 bases; nucleotides not matched to a gene: 12. Germline assignment: CDR1 SGHAT and CDR2 FQNNGV. For the CDR3, the DNA is TGTGCCAGCAGCTCTAGAGTACTAGCGGGCGCGCACACCGGGGAGCTGTTTTTT. Its translation: CASSSRVLAGAHTGELFF.

The chain links TRBV30 to TRBJ2-3; a possible D gene is TRBD2 (6 bases). Germline loops: CDR1 GTSNPN, CDR2 SVGIG (reference sequence). The V end lost 2 bases, the J end lost 4 bases, and 19 bases lay between the germline ends. The CDR3 sequence is 16 residues long. The CDR3 region is CAWSPPGAQASDTQYF. CDR3 in DNA: TGTGCCTGGAGTCCCCCGGGAGCCCAAGCGTCAGATACGCAGTATTTT.

This clonotype has a count of ten or more. The V call is TRBV29-1, the J call TRBJ2-7, with 9 positions matching TRBD1. V lost 4 bases and J lost 8; bases outside the gene matches: 9. The CDR3 is 13 residues long. The V gene's germline CDR1 is SQVTM and CDR2 ANQGSEA. CDR3 DNA sequence: TGCAGCGTTGGAAGGACAGGGGATCATAAGCAGTACTTC. It codes for CSVGRTGDHKQYF.

Comments on this clonotype: Being one base from a much bigger clone, this may be a read error. This chain joins TRBV20-1 and TRBJ2-7; no firm D call. Germline values: CDR1 DFQATT, CDR2 SNEGSKA (reference sequence). This CDR3 has 12 residues. Trimming removed 3 bases at V and 7 bases at J, with 13 bases between. The CDR3 region has the DNA TGCAGTGCTAGGCTCCTAGTGGGTGAGCAGTACTTC. Translating it yields CSARLLVGEQYF.

This clonotype was recorded a few times. This chain connects TRBV20-1 to TRBJ2-5; perhaps TRBD2 as D (5 bases). CDR1 DFQATT and CDR2 SNEGSKA come from the germline V gene (reference sequence). Trimming shortened V by 3 bases and J by 1 base, and 12 bases separated the two germline ends. The CDR3 covers 14 residues. CDR3 loop: CSASYSGFQETQYF. The CDR3 coding sequence is TGCAGTGCTAGTTACAGCGGCTTCCAAGAGACCCAGTACTTC.

This clonotype was detected a few times. The V gene is TRBV2, the J gene TRBJ1-6; maybe TRBD1 (5 bases). Germline V lookup: CDR1 SNHLY, CDR2 FYNNEI. CDR3 size: 17 residues. Trimming took off 0 bases at V and 9 bases at J, with 18 bases between the two ends. CDR3 sequence reads: CASSEAQGDSGSSPLHF. The CDR3 coding sequence is TGTGCCAGCAGTGAAGCCCAAGGAGACAGTGGAAGTTCACCCCTCCACTTT.

This clonotype was observed many times. The chain couples TRBV4-2 to TRBJ2-1, with 8 nucleotides matching TRBD2. The germline V gene encodes CDR1 LGHNA and CDR2 YNFKEQ. The ends lost 1 base at V and 8 bases at J; junction bases unmatched: 13. The CDR3 is 17 residues long. The chain's CDR3 is CASSQGARAGARDEQFF. CDR3 sequence (DNA): TGTGCCAGCAGCCAAGGCGCACGAGCGGGAGCTAGGGATGAGCAGTTCTTC.

This clonotype came up many times. The J gene is TRBJ2-7, the V gene TRBV4-2, with 7 bases lining up with TRBD2. V lost 0 bases, J lost 6 bases, and 8 bases stayed unmatched. The CDR3 runs 15 residues. The germline V gene encodes CDR1 LGHNA and CDR2 YNFKEQ. The CDR3 DNA is TGTGCCAGCAGCCAAGACGCTAGCGGAGTCCTCGAGCAGTACTTC. This gives the protein CASSQDASGVLEQYF.

This clonotype was counted at least ten times. The J gene is TRBJ1-5, the V gene TRBV5-1; weak D call: TRBD1 (5 bases). The CDR3 covers 14 residues. The germline CDR1 and CDR2 sequences are SGHRS and YFSETQ. V was trimmed by 1 base and J by 3 bases, leaving 8 bases between them. CDR3 protein: CASSLSGANQPQHF. The CDR3 DNA reads TGCGCCAGCAGCTTGTCCGGGGCCAATCAGCCCCAGCATTTT.